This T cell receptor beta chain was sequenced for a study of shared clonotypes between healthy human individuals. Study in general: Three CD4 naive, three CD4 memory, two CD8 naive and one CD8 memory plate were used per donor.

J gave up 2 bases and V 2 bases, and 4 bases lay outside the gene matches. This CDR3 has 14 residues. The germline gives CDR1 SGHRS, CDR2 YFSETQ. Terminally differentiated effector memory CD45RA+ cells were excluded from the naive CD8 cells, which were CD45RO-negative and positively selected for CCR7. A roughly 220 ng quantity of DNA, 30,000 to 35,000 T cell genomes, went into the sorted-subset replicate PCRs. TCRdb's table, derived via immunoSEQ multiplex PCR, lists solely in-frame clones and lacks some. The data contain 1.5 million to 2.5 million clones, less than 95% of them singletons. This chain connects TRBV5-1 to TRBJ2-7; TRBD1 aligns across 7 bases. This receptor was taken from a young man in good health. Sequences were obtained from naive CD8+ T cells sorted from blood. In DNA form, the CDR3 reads TGCGCCAGCAGCTTCAGGGGGTCGACCTACGAGCAGTACTTC. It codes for CASSFRGSTYEQYF.